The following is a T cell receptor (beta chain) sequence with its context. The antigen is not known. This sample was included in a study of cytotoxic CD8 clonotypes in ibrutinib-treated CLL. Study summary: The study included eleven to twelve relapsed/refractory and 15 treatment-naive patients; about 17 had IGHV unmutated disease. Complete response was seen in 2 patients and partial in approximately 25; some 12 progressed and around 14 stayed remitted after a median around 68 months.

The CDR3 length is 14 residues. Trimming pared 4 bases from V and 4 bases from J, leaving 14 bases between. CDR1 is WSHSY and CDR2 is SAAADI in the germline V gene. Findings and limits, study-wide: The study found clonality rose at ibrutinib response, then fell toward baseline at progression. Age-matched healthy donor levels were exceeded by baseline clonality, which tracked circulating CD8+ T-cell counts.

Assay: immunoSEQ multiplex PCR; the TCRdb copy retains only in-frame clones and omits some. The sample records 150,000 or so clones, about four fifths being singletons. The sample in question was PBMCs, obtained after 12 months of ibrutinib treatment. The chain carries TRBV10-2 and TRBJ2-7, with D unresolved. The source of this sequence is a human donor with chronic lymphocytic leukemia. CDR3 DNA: TGCGCCAGCAGTGTAAGGCAGGCCACTTACGAGCAGTACTTC. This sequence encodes CASSVRQATYEQYF.